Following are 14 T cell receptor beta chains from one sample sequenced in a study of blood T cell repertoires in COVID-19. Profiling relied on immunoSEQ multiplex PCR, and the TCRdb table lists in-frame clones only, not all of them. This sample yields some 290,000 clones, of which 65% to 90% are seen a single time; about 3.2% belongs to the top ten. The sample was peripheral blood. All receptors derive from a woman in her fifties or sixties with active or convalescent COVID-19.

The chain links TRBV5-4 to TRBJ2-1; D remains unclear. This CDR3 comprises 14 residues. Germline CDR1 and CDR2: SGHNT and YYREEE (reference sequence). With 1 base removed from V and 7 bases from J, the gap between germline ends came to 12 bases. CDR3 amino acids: CASSLSVTGNEQFF. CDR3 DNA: TGTGCCAGCAGCTTGTCCGTGACTGGGAATGAGCAGTTCTTC. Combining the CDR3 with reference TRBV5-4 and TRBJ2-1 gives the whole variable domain ETGVTQSPTHLIKTRGQQVTLRCSSQSGHNTVSWYQQALGQGPQFIFQYYREEENGRGNFPPRFSGLQFPNYSSELNVNALELDDSALYLCASSLSVTGNEQFFGPGTRLTVL.

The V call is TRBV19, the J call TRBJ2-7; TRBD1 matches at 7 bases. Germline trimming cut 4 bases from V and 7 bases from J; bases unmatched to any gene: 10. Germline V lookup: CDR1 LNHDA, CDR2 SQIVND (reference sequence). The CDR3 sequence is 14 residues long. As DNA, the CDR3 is TGTGCCAGTAGTAAGAGACAGGGCGGTCGGGAGCAGTACTTC. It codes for CASSKRQGGREQYF.

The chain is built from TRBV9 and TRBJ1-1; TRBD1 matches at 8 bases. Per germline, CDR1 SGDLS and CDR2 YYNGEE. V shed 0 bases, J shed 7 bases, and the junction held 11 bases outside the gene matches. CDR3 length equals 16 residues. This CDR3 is CASSVGWDRTPIEAFF. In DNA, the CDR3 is TGTGCCAGCAGCGTAGGTTGGGACAGGACACCGATTGAAGCTTTCTTT.

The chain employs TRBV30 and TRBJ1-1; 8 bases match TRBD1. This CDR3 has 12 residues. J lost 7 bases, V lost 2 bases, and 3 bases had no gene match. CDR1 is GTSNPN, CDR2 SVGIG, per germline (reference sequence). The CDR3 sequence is CAWSRTGIEAFF. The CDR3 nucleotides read TGTGCCTGGAGTCGGACAGGGATTGAAGCTTTCTTT.

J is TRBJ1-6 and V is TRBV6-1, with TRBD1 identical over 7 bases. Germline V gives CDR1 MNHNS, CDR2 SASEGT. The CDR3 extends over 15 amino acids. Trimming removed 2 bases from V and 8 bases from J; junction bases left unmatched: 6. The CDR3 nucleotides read TGTGCCAGCAGTGAATCACCGACAGGGTATTCACCCCTCCACTTT. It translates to CASSESPTGYSPLHF.

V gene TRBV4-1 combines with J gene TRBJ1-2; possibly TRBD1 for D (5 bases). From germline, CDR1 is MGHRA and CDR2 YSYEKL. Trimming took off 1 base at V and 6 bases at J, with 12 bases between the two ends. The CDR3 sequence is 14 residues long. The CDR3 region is CASSQGAGLNGYTF. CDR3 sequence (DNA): TGCGCCAGCAGCCAAGGGGCAGGGCTAAATGGCTACACCTTC.

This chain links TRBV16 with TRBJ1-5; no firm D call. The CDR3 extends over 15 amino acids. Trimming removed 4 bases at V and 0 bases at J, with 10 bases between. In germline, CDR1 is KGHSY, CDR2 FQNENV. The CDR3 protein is CASSLDLGSNQPQHF. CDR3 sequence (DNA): TGTGCCAGCAGCCTTGACTTAGGTAGCAATCAGCCCCAGCATTTT.

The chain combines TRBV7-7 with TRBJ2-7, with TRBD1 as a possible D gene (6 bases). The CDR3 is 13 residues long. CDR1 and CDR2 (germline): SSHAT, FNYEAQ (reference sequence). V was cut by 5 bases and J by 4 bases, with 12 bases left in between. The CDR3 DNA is TGTGCCAGCAGCGTCTCCCAGGGGTACGAGCAGTACTTC. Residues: CASSVSQGYEQYF.

CDR3 amino acids: CASSDRTAGGGKLFF. The CDR3 DNA follows: TGTGCCAGCAGTGATCGGACAGCGGGGGGTGGAAAACTGTTTTTT. The gene calls are TRBV2 and TRBJ1-4; possible D gene TRBD1, 6 bases. Germline-derived CDR1 and CDR2 are SNHLY and FYNNEI. The V gene lost 3 bases and the J gene lost 10 bases, with 18 bases spanning the gap. This CDR3 comprises 15 residues.

CDR3 nucleotide sequence: TGTGCCAGCAGTTTAAGGTCGCCGGGGGATACGCAGTATTTT. It encodes CASSLRSPGDTQYF. The V call is TRBV27, the J call TRBJ2-3; TRBD2 is a possible D gene (5 bases). V was clipped by 2 bases and J by 6 bases, with 12 bases between them. Germline CDR1 and CDR2: MNHEY and SMNVEV (reference sequence). This CDR3 has 14 residues.

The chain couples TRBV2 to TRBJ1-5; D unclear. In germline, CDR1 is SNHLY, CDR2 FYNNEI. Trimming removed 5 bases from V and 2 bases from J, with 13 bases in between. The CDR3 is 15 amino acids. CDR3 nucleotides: TGTGCCAGCAGTACCCCCCCTATGGGCAATCAGCCCCAGCATTTT. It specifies CASSTPPMGNQPQHF.

CDR3 sequence (DNA): TGCGCCAGCAGCCGAATGATTCAGGGGGCGCGTGAAAAACTGTTTTTT. Translating gives CASSRMIQGAREKLFF. The chain couples TRBV4-1 to TRBJ1-4; 8 bases are shared with TRBD1. The ends lost 4 bases at V and 7 bases at J; junction bases unmatched: 11. The CDR3 spans 16 residues. Germline CDR1 is MGHRA and CDR2 is YSYEKL.

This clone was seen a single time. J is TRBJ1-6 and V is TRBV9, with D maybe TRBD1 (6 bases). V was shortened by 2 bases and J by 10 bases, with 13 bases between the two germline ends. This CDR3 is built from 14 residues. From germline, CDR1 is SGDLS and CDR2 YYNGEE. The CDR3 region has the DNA TGTGCCAGCAGCGTCGGACAGTTTGGCTCACCCCTCCACTTT. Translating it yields CASSVGQFGSPLHF.

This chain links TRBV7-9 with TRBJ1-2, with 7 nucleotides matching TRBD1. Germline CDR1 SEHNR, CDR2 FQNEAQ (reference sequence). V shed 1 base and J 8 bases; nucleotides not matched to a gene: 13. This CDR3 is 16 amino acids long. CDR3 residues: CASSLGGGGVRSGYTF. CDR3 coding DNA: TGTGCCAGCAGCTTAGGAGGGGGCGGGGTCCGCTCCGGCTACACCTTC.